This TCR beta chain was obtained from a study of radiation and T cells in renal cell carcinoma. Study outcomes and limitations: Top tumor clonotypes rose in blood 2 weeks post-radiation, then contracted.

About this clone: The target antigen is unknown.

Sequencing used immunoSEQ multiplex PCR; TCRdb keeps in-frame clones, though not all of them. The table records approximately 110,000 clones, approximately 78% of them present only once. Germline V gene lookup returns CDR1 LNHDA and CDR2 SQIVND (reference sequence). V gave up 6 bases and J gave up 7 bases; unmatched junction bases: 5. The CDR3 is 14 residues long. Regarding time point: baseline pretreatment blood. Stated treatment: 15 Gy SBRT to primary tumor, nephrectomy 4 weeks later. This renal cell carcinoma was of the clear cell type. Material: blood, obtained from a patient whose treatment included radiotherapy and nephrectomy. This receptor was taken from a woman aged 55-75 years with renal cell carcinoma. V gene TRBV19 combines with J gene TRBJ1-5, with 11 bases lining up with TRBD1. The CDR3, as DNA: TGTGCCAGTAGAAGGGACAGGGGGTACCAGCCCCAGCATTTT. Protein sequence: CASRRDRGYQPQHF. Supplemented by reference TRBV19 and TRBJ1-5, the full variable domain reads DGGITQSPKYLFRKEGQNVTLSCEQNLNHDAMYWYRQDPGQGLRLIYYSQIVNDFQKGDIAEGYSVSREKKESFPLTVTSAQKNPTAFYLCASRRDRGYQPQHFGDGTRLSIL.